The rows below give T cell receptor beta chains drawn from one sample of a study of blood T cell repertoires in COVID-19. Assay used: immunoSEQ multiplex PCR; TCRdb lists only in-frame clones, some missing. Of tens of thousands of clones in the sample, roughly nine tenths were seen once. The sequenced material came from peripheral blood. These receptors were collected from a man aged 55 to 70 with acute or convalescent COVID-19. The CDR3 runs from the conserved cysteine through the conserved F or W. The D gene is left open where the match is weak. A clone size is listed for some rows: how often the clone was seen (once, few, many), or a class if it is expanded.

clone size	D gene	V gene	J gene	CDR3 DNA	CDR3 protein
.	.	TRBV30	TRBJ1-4	TGTGCCTGGAGTGAAGGGTTGGGGGGAAATGAAAAACTGTTTTTT	CAWSEGLGGNEKLFF
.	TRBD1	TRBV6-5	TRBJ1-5	TGTGCCAGCAGCCAGGGACAGGGGAGCGATCAGCCCCAGCATTTT	CASSQGQGSDQPQHF
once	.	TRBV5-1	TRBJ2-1	TGCGCCAGCAGCTTGGGACTACAATCAGGCAATGAGCAGTTCTTC	CASSLGLQSGNEQFF
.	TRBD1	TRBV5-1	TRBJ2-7	TGCGCCAGCAGCTCGACAGGGCTACCATACGAGCAGTACTTC	CASSSTGLPYEQYF
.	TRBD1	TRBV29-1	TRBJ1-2	TGCAGCGTTGAGGACAGGGGCGGACTTAACTATGGCTACACCTTC	CSVEDRGGLNYGYTF
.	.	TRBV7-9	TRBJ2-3	TGTGCCAGCAGCTTAGGACAGTCTAGCACAGATACGCAGTATTTT	CASSLGQSSTDTQYF
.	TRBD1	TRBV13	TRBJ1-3	TGTGCCAGCAGCCCGAGGACAGGGGGAAGAAGGTCTGGAAACACCATATATTTT	CASSPRTGGRRSGNTIYF
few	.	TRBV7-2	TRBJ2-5	TGTGCCAGCAGCCCGAACAGGGCGGAGACCCAGTACTTC	CASSPNRAETQYF
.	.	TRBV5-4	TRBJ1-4	TGTGCCAGCAGCTTGTACAGGACTAATGAAAAACTGTTTTTT	CASSLYRTNEKLFF
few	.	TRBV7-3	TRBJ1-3	TGTGCCAGCGAACTTCAGGGTTTTAGCTCTGGAAACACCATATATTTT	CASELQGFSSGNTIYF
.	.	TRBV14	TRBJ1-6	TGTGCCAGCAGCCGGGACGGGGGTTATAATTCACCCCTCCACTTT	CASSRDGGYNSPLHF
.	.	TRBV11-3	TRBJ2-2	TGTGCCAGCAGCTTACTCAGGGCCGGGGAGCTGTTTTTT	CASSLLRAGELFF
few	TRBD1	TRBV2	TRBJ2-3	TGTGCCAGCAAAAGAGACAGGGGGCGCACAGATACGCAGTATTTT	CASKRDRGRTDTQYF
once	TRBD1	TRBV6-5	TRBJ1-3	TGTGCCACCGCGGACAGGGCCGGAAACACCATATATTTT	CATADRAGNTIYF
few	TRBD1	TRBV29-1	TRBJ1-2	TGCAGCGCCTTAGGGACAGGGGGCCCCAACTATGGCTACACCTTC	CSALGTGGPNYGYTF
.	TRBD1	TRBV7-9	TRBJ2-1	TGTGCCAGCAGCTTATCCGGGACAGGGACGAATGAGCAGTTCTTC	CASSLSGTGTNEQFF
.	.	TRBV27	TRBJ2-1	TGTGCCAGCAGGGGAACCGGGACTCAGCAGTTCTTC	CASRGTGTQQFF
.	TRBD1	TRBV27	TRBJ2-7	TGTGCCAGCAGTTTACCAAACAGACAGGGGAAAGAAACCTACGAGCAGTACTTC	CASSLPNRQGKETYEQYF
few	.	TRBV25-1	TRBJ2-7	TGTGCCAGCGGACCAGGGGTGTCCTACGAGCAGTACTTC	CASGPGVSYEQYF
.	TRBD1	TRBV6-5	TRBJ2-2	TGTGCCAGCAGCTTAGAAGGGGGCGCAGCCGGGGAGCTGTTTTTT	CASSLEGGAAGELFF
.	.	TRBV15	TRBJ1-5	TGTGCCACCAGCAGAGATTTGGCGGAGCAGCCCCAGCATTTT	CATSRDLAEQPQHF
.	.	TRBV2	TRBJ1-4	TGTGCCAGCAGCGCCAAGAGGGCGAAACTGTTTTTT	CASSAKRAKLFF
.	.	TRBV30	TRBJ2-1	TGTGCCTGGAGTGTACAACTAGGGGGTTCCTACAATGAGCAGTTCTTC	CAWSVQLGGSYNEQFF
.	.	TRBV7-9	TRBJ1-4	TGTGCCAGCAGGGCTGGCGGGAAATCAAATGAAAAACTGTTTTTT	CASRAGGKSNEKLFF
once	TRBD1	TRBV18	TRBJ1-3	TGTGCCAGCTCACCCAGCGCAAGGGGGCCTGGAAACACCATATATTTT	CASSPSARGPGNTIYF
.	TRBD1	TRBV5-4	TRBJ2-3	TGTGCCAGCAGCGAGCCGGGACAGGGCACAGATACGCAGTATTTT	CASSEPGQGTDTQYF
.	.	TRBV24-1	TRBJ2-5	TGTGCCACCAGTGGGGGGGGCCGGGAGACCCAGTACTTC	CATSGGGRETQYF
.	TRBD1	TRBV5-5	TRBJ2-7	TGTGCCAGCAGCCCGACTCCGGGACAGTTTTACGAGCAGTACTTC	CASSPTPGQFYEQYF
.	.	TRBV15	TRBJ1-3	TGTGCCACCAGCAGAACTGACTCAAGCTCTGGAAACACCATATATTTT	CATSRTDSSSGNTIYF
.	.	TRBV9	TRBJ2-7	TGTGCCAGCAGCGAGGGACTTCCCTACGAGCAGTACTTC	CASSEGLPYEQYF
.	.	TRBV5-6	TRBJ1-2	TGTGCCAGCAGCTTGGTATGGCCAGGGGATGGCTACACCTTC	CASSLVWPGDGYTF
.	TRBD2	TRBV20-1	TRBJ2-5	TGCAGTGCTAGTGTCCCGGGAGGAGAGACCCAGTACTTC	CSASVPGGETQYF
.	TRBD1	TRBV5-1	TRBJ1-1	TGCGCCAGCAGCGTCGGGACAGGGAGTACTGAAGCTTTCTTT	CASSVGTGSTEAFF
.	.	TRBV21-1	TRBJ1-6	TGTGCCAGCAGCAAACCCACTCACTCCTATAATTCACCCCTCCACTTT	CASSKPTHSYNSPLHF
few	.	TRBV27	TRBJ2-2	TGTGCCAGCAGTCCTGCGTACGGGGAGCTGTTTTTT	CASSPAYGELFF
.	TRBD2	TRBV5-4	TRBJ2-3	TGTGCCAGCAGCGACGCGCCCACTAGCGGAACAGATACGCAGTATTTT	CASSDAPTSGTDTQYF
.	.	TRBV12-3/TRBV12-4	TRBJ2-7	TGTGCCAGCAGTTTAGGCAGGGCCTACGAGCAGTACTTC	CASSLGRAYEQYF
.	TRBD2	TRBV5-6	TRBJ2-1	TGTGCCAGCAGCTTGGCCTTTATGAGCGGGAGCTCCTACAATGAGCAGTTCTTC	CASSLAFMSGSSYNEQFF
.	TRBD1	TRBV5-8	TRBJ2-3	TGTGCCAGCAGCTTGGCGCAGGGGGCAACAGATACGCAGTATTTT	CASSLAQGATDTQYF
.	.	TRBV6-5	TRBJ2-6	TGTGCCGCGTACTCTGGGGCCAACGTCCTGACTTTC	CAAYSGANVLTF
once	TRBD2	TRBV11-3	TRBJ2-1	TGTGCCAGCAGCCAGTCAAGGCTAGCGGGGGGGTCCGATAGTGAGCAGTTCTTC	CASSQSRLAGGSDSEQFF
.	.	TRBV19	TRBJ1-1	TGTGCCAGTAGTGTACAGGGACCGCCTGAAGCTTTCTTT	CASSVQGPPEAFF
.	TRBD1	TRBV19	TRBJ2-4	TGTGCCAGTAGTATAGCACGGGACAGCCTCGGAAACATTCAGTACTTC	CASSIARDSLGNIQYF
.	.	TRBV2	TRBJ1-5	TGTGCCAGCAGTGAGCAGGGGAGCAATCAGCCCCAGCATTTT	CASSEQGSNQPQHF
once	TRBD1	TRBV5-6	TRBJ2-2	TGTGCCAGCAGCCTCGGGACAGGGGTGTTCGGGGAGCTGTTTTTT	CASSLGTGVFGELFF
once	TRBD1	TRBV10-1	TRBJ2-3	TGCGCCAGCACCGGACAGGACACAGATACGCAGTATTTT	CASTGQDTDTQYF
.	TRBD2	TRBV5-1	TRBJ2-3	TGCGCCAGCAGCTTGGGATCGTTCGGGGGGTCAAGCACAGATACGCAGTATTTT	CASSLGSFGGSSTDTQYF
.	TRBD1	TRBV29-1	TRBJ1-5	TGCAGCGCGTCCGTTGGACAGGGGAGGCAGCCCCAGCATTTT	CSASVGQGRQPQHF
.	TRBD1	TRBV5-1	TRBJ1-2	TGCGCCAGCAGCTTGGCCAGACAGGGCGTTGGCTACACCTTC	CASSLARQGVGYTF
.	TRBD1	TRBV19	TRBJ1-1	TGTGCCAGTAGTCAGACAGGGGGAGTTACCACTGAAGCTTTCTTT	CASSQTGGVTTEAFF
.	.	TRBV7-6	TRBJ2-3	TGTGCCAGCAGCCTAGCCCAGGGGACAGATACGCAGTATTTT	CASSLAQGTDTQYF
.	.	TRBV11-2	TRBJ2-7	TGTGCCAGCAGCTTAACGGACAGTTCCTCCTACGAGCAGTACTTC	CASSLTDSSSYEQYF
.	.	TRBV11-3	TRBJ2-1	TGTGCCAGCAGCTTAGATCAAGGAGAAAATGAGCAGTTCTTC	CASSLDQGENEQFF
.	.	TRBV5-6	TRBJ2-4	TGTGCCAGCAGCCCCCAGTGGGGGGGCGGAACCAAAAACATTCAGTACTTC	CASSPQWGGGTKNIQYF
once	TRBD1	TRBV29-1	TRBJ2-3	TGCAGCGTCAACAGGGACAGGGGAACAGATACGCAGTATTTT	CSVNRDRGTDTQYF
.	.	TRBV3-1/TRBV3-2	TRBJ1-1	TGTGCCAGCAGCCAACAGGGGTCGTACACTGAAGCTTTCTTT	CASSQQGSYTEAFF
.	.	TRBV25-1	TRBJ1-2	TGTGCCAGCAGTGAATGTAAGGGGCTTATCTATGGCTACACCTTC	CASSECKGLIYGYTF
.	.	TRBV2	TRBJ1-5	TGTGCCAGCAGTGGCGATAGCAATCAGCCCCAGCATTTT	CASSGDSNQPQHF